The present entry profiles one T cell receptor (delta chain) with its context. It is likely a read error: a sequence one base away is far more abundant. The sample holds other DNA sequences that translate to the same CDR3. This sample was included in a study of gamma-delta T cells after stem cell transplantation. TCRdb processed the RT-PCR reads again with the CATT caller. The sample shows over 8,500 delta-chain clones, 1% to 1.5% of them seen only once. Germline CDR1 GEAIGNYY, CDR2 EKD. V was clipped by 2 bases and J by 4 bases; unmatched bases: 23. The CDR3 has 20 amino acids. This clonotype was obtained from a human donor. It is not recorded whose cells these are; they may come from a transplant donor. The gene calls are TRDV2 and TRDJ1; TRDD3 aligns across 8 bases. Sequenced input: gamma-delta T cells. CDR3 residues: CACDKVSRTGGLPFGDKLIF. The CDR3 nucleotides are TGTGCCTGTGACAAGGTTTCCCGTACTGGGGGCCTGCCATTCGGCGATAAACTCATCTTT.